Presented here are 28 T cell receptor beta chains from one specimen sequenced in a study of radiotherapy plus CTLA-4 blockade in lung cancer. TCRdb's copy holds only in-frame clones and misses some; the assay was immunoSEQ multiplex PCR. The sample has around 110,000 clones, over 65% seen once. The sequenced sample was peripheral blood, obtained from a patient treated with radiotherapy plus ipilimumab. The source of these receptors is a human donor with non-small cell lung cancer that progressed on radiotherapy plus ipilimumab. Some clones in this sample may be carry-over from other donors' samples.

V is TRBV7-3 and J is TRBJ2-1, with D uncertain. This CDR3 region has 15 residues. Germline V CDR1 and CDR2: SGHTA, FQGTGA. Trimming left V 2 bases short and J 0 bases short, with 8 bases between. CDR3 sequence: CASSLVGSSYNEQFF. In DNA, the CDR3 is TGTGCCAGCAGCTTAGTTGGCAGCTCCTACAATGAGCAGTTCTTC. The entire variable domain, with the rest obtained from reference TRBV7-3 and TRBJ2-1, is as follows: GAGVSQTPSNKVTEKGKYVELRCDPISGHTALYWYRQSLGQGPEFLIYFQGTGAADDSGLPNDRFFAVRPEGSVSTLKIQRTERGDSAVYLCASSLVGSSYNEQFFGPGTRLTVL.

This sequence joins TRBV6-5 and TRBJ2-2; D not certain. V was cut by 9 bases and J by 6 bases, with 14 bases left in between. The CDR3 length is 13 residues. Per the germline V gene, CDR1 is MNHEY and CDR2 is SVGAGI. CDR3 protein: CASRIYGSGELFF. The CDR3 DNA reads TGTGCCAGTCGGATATACGGGTCCGGGGAGCTGTTTTTT.

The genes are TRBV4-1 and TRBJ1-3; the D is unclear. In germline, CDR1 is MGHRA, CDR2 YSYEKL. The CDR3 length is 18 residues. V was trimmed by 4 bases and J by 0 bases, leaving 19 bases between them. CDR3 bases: TGCGCCAGCAGCCCCTACTCTGCCGGGGTTATCTCTGGAAACACCATATATTTT. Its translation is CASSPYSAGVISGNTIYF.

The CDR3 nucleotides read TGTGCCAGCAGTTACTCGTACTACACAGATACGCAGTATTTT. Amino acids: CASSYSYYTDTQYF. J is TRBJ2-3 and V is TRBV6-5; no clear D. Germline V lookup: CDR1 MNHEY, CDR2 SVGAGI. Deletions cut 0 bases from V and 2 bases from J, with 6 bases between. The CDR3 extends over 14 amino acids.

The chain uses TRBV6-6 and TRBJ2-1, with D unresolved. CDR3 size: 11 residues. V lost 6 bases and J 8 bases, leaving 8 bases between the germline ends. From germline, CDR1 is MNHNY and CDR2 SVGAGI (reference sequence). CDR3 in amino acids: CASSPGYEQFF. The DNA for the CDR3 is TGTGCCAGCAGCCCTGGGTATGAGCAGTTCTTC.

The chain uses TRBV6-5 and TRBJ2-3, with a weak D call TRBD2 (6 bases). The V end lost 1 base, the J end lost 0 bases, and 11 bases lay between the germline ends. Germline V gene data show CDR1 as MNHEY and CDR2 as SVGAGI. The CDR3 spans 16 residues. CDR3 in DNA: TGTGCCAGCAGTTACTGGCGGGGTGCTAGCACAGATACGCAGTATTTT. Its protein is CASSYWRGASTDTQYF.

The CDR3 reads CSAGQGGEQYF. CDR3 nucleotides: TGCAGTGCTGGGCAGGGAGGCGAGCAGTACTTC. The V gene is TRBV20-1, the J gene TRBJ2-7; possible D gene TRBD2, 6 bases. The germline gives CDR1 DFQATT, CDR2 SNEGSKA (reference sequence). V lost 5 bases and J 6 bases, leaving 11 bases between the germline ends. The CDR3 contains 11 residues.

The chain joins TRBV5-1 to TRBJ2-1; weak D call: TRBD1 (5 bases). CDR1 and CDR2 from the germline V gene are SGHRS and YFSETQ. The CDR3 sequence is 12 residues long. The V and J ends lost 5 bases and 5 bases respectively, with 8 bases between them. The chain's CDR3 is CASREQDNEQFF. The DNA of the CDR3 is TGCGCCAGCAGAGAACAGGACAATGAGCAGTTCTTC.

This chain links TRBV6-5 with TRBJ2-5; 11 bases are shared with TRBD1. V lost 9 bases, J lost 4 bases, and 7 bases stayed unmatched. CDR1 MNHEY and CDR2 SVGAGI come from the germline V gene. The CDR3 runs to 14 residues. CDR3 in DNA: TGTGCCAGTCGGAGGACAGGGGGCCGAGAGACCCAGTACTTC. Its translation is CASRRTGGRETQYF.

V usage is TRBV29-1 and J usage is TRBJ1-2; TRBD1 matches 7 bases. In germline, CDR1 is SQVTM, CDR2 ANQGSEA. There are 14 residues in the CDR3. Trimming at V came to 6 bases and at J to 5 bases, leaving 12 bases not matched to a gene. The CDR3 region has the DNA TGCAGCGTGGGGGACAGCTGGAGTAGGTATGGCTACACCTTC. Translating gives CSVGDSWSRYGYTF.

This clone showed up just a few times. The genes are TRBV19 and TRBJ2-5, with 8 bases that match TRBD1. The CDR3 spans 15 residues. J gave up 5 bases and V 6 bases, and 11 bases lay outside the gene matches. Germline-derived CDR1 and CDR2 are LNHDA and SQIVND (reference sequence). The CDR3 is CASRINQGAGETQYF. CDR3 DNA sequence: TGTGCCAGTAGGATCAATCAGGGGGCCGGGGAGACCCAGTACTTC.

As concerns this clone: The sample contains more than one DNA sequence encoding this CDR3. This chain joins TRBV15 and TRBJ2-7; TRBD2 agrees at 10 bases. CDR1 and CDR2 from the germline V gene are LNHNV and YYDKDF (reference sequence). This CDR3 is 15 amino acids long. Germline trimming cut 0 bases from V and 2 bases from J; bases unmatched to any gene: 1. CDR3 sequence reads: CATSRDLAGAYEQYF. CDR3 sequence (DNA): TGTGCCACCAGCAGAGATCTAGCGGGGGCCTACGAGCAGTACTTC.

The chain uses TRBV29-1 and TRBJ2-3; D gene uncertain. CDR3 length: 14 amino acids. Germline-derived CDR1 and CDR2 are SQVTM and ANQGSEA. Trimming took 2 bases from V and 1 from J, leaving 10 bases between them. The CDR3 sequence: CSVEKDGRTDTQYF. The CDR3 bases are TGCAGCGTTGAAAAGGACGGCCGCACAGATACGCAGTATTTT.

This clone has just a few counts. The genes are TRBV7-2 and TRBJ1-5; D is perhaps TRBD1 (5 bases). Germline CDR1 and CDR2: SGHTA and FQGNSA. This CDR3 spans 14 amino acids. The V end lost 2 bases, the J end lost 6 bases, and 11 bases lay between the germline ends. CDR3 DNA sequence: TGTGCCAGCAGCTTACGGCAGGGAGTTCAGCCCCAGCATTTT. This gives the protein CASSLRQGVQPQHF.

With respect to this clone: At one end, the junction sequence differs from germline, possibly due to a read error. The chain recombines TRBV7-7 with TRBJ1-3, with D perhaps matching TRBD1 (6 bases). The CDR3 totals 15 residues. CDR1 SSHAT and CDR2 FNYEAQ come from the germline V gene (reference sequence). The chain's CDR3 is CASSSTGSSGNTIYF. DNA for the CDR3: TGTGCTAGCAGCTCAACAGGGAGCTCTGGAAACACCATATATTTT.

This chain's CDR3 is CASSPLAGQGALNTEAFF. The DNA for the CDR3 is TGTGCCAGCTCACCACTTGCTGGACAGGGGGCTTTGAACACTGAAGCTTTCTTT. The chain joins TRBV18 to TRBJ1-1; 11 bases line up with TRBD1. V gave up 1 base and J gave up 0 bases; unmatched junction bases: 7. The CDR3 has 18 residues. Germline lookup yields CDR1 KGHSH and CDR2 LQKENI.

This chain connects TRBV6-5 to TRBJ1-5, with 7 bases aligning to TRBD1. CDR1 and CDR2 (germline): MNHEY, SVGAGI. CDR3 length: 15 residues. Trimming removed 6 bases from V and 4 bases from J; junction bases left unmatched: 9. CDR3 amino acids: CASSLRQQGNQPQHF. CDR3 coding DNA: TGTGCCAGCAGCCTCCGTCAACAGGGGAATCAGCCCCAGCATTTT.

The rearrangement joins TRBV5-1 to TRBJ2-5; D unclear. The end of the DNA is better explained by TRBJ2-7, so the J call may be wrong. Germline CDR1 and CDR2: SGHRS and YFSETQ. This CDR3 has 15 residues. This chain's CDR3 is CASSLGVGMAYEQYF. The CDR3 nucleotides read TGCGCCAGCAGCTTGGGTGTAGGGATGGCTTACGAGCAGTACTTC.

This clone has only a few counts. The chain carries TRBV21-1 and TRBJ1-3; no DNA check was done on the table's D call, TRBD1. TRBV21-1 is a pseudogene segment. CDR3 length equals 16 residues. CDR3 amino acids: CASSSLWTASGNTIYF. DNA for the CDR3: TGTGCCAGCAGCTCCCTTTGGACAGCTTCTGGAAACACCATATATTTT.

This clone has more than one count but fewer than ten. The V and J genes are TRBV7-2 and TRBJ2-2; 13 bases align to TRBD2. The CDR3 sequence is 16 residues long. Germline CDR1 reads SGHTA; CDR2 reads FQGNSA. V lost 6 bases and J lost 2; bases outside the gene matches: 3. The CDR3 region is CASRRTSGGNTGELFF. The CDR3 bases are TGTGCCAGCAGGCGGACTAGCGGGGGTAACACCGGGGAGCTGTTTTTT.

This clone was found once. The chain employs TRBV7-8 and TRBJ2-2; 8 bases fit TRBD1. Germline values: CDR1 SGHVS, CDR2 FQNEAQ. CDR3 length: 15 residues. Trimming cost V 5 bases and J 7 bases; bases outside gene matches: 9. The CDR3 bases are TGTGCCAGCAGCCCCCTGACAGGGGCCGTCGGGGAGCTGTTTTTT. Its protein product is CASSPLTGAVGELFF.

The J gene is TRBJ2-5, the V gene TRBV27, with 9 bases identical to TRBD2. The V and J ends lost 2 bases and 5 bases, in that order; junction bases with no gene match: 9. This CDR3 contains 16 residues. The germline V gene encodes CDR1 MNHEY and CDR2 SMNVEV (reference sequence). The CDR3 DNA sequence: TGTGCCAGCAGTTTAAAGGGACTAGCTCCGGGGGAGACCCAGTACTTC. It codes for CASSLKGLAPGETQYF.

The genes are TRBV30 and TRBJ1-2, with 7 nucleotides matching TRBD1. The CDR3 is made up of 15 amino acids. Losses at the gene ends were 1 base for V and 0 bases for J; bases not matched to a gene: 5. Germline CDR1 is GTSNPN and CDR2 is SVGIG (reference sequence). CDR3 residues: CAWSGEQGSNYGYTF. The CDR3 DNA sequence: TGTGCCTGGAGTGGGGAACAGGGGTCTAACTATGGCTACACCTTC.

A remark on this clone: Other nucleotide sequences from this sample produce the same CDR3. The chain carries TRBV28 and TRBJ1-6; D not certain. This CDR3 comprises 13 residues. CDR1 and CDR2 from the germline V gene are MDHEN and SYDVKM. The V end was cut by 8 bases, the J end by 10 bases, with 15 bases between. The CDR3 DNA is TGTGCCAGCGGGGTAAGATGGGTCTCACCCCTCCACTTT. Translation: CASGVRWVSPLHF.

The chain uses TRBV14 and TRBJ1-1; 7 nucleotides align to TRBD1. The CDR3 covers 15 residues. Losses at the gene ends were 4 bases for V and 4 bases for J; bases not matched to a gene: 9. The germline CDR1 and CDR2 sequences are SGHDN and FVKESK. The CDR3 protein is CASSPPTGMGTEAFF. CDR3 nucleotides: TGTGCCAGCAGCCCCCCGACAGGGATGGGCACTGAAGCTTTCTTT.

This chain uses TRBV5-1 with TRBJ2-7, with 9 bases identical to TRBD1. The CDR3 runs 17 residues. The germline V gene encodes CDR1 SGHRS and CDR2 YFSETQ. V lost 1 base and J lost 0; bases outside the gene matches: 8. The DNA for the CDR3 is TGCGCCAGCAGCTTGAACTCCGGGACAGGGTTCTCCTACGAGCAGTACTTC. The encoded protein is CASSLNSGTGFSYEQYF.

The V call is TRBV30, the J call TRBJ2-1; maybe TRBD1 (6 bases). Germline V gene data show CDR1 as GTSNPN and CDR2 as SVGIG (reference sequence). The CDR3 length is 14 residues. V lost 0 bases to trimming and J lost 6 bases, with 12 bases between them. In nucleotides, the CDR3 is TGTGCCTGGAGTGTACCTAACAGGGCCAATGAGCAGTTCTTC. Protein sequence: CAWSVPNRANEQFF.

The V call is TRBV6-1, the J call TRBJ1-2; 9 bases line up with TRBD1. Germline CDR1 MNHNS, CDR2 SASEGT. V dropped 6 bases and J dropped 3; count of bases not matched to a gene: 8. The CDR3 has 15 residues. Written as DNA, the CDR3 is TGTGCCAGCAGCCGCCGGGACAGGGCTGACTATGGCTACACCTTC. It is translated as CASSRRDRADYGYTF.